Sequencing of this TCR beta chain was carried out in a study of breast tumors, draining lymph nodes, adjacent tissues. Study conclusions and caveats: Luminal-like breast cancer showed significantly greater tumor-nontumor repertoire similarity than basal-like breast cancer did. Tumor T cell lymph node origin was a supported hypothesis, not proven.

This clonotype was seen ten or more times. Its target is not known. This CDR3 comprises 15 residues. V shed 3 bases and J shed 0 bases, with 12 bases lying between them. Germline CDR1 and CDR2: LNHDA and SQIVND (reference sequence). TCRdb re-analysed the multiplex PCR reads in MiXCR, keeping a single row per CDR3 protein. This table has about 230,000 distinct CDR3 sequences, roughly 32% appearing once. Samples came from axillary lymph nodes draining the breast cancer. This TCR was sampled from a female donor with breast cancer. Some clones in this sample may be carry-over from other donors' samples. The specimen sequenced was axillary lymph node tissue. V gene TRBV19 combines with J gene TRBJ2-7, with D tentatively TRBD2 (6 bases). The CDR3 DNA is TGTGCCAGTAGTATTGGACGCGGGATCTCCTACGAGCAGTACTTC. It codes for CASSIGRGISYEQYF.